Below are 10 T cell receptor beta chains sequenced from a single sample in a study of molecular identifiers for immune sequencing clone quantification. TCRdb independently ran MiXCR on the PCR reads; one entry per CDR3 protein. This table has roughly 630,000 distinct CDR3 sequences, about 25% appearing once. The sample consisted of naive CD8+ T cells from blood, with Jurkat cell RNA spiked in. Indicated subset: FACS-sorted CD8+CD4-CCR7+CD45RA+ naive T cells. The source of these receptors is a human donor in good health. Some libraries in this study had Jurkat cell RNA spiked in.

There are a few counts of this clonotype. CDR3 DNA sequence: TGTGCCAGCAGTTTAAACAGGGAGAGATTGGAGACCCAGTACTTC. Encoded protein: CASSLNRERLETQYF. The V call is TRBV28, the J call TRBJ2-5; maybe TRBD1 (6 bases). CDR1 is MDHEN and CDR2 is SYDVKM in the germline V gene. The V end lost 2 bases, the J end lost 5 bases, and 15 bases lay between the germline ends. The CDR3 totals 15 residues.

This clonotype was detected many times. The V call is TRBV5-5, the J call TRBJ2-3; 9 nucleotides line up with TRBD2. CDR1 and CDR2 from the germline V gene are SGHKS and YYEKEE (reference sequence). V gave up 2 bases and J gave up 3 bases; unmatched junction bases: 7. This CDR3 has 16 residues. This CDR3 is CASSLKRGEGTDTQYF. The CDR3 nucleotides are TGTGCCAGCAGCTTAAAGCGGGGGGAAGGGACAGATACGCAGTATTTT. Filled out from reference TRBV5-5 and TRBJ2-3, the complete variable domain reads DAGVTQSPTHLIKTRGQQVTLRCSPISGHKSVSWYQQVLGQGPQFIFQYYEKEERGRGNFPDRFSARQFPNYSSELNVNALLLGDSALYLCASSLKRGEGTDTQYFGPGTRLTVL.

As for this clonotype: A junction end diverges from the germline sequence, so it may reflect a read error. V is TRBV6-5 and J is TRBJ2-7; 7 positions match TRBD2. Germline V lookup: CDR1 MNHEY, CDR2 SVGAGI. The CDR3 is made up of 14 amino acids. CDR3 amino acids: CASSYGVGRDEQHF. For the CDR3, the DNA is TGTGCCAGCAGTTACGGAGTGGGGAGGGACGAGCAGCACTTC.

The rearrangement joins TRBV28 to TRBJ2-5, with a possible D match to TRBD1 (5 bases). From germline, CDR1 is MDHEN and CDR2 SYDVKM. Trimming removed 5 bases from V and 6 bases from J, with 10 bases in between. This CDR3 has 12 residues. The CDR3 protein is CASSQGLQTQYF. The CDR3 nucleotides are TGTGCCAGCAGTCAGGGCCTTCAGACCCAGTACTTC.

J is TRBJ2-2 and V is TRBV5-1; no firm D call. The CDR3 has 15 amino acids. Germline-derived CDR1 and CDR2 are SGHRS and YFSETQ. Trimming removed 2 bases from V and 2 bases from J, with 10 bases in between. DNA of the CDR3: TGCGCCAGCAGCTTACTCGTGGGAAACACCGGGGAGCTGTTTTTT. It specifies CASSLLVGNTGELFF.

For the CDR3, the DNA is TGTGCCTGGAGTGTAAACGGGCCGGTAGGCTATCAGCCCCAGCATTTT. Its protein is CAWSVNGPVGYQPQHF. V is TRBV30 and J is TRBJ1-5; D gene ambiguous. Germline CDR1 GTSNPN, CDR2 SVGIG (reference sequence). V shed 0 bases and J shed 5 bases, with 17 bases lying between them. This CDR3 comprises 16 residues.

The V call is TRBV5-4, the J call TRBJ2-1, with TRBD2 matching 13 bases. Germline-derived CDR1 and CDR2 are SGHNT and YYREEE (reference sequence). V gave up 4 bases and J gave up 0 bases; unmatched junction bases: 7. There are 18 residues in the CDR3. DNA for the CDR3: TGTGCCAGCAGCAAAGGGACTAGCGGGGACCCCTCCTACAATGAGCAGTTCTTC. This codes for CASSKGTSGDPSYNEQFF.

Points on this clonotype: At one end, the junction sequence differs from germline, possibly due to a read error. The chain uses TRBV7-3 and TRBJ2-5, with 14 bases identical to TRBD2. The CDR3 is 16 residues long. Germline assignment: CDR1 SGHTA and CDR2 FQGTGA. The DNA for the CDR3 is TGTGCCAGCAGCTCCCCGGGACTAGCGGGAGTAGAGACCCAGCACTTC. This codes for CASSSPGLAGVETQHF.

The sample holds many counts of this clonotype. The chain carries TRBV19 and TRBJ2-3, with D unclear. V was pared by 3 bases and J by 1 base, with 8 bases between. This CDR3 is built from 14 residues. Germline lookup yields CDR1 LNHDA and CDR2 SQIVND (reference sequence). The CDR3 sequence: CASSINTGTDTQYF. CDR3 sequence (DNA): TGTGCCAGTAGTATTAACACCGGCACAGATACGCAGTATTTT. Using reference TRBV19 and TRBJ2-3 for the parts outside the CDR3, the full variable domain is DGGITQSPKYLFRKEGQNVTLSCEQNLNHDAMYWYRQDPGQGLRLIYYSQIVNDFQKGDIAEGYSVSREKKESFPLTVTSAQKNPTAFYLCASSINTGTDTQYFGPGTRLTVL.

This clonotype has just a few counts. The V and J genes are TRBV5-5 and TRBJ2-7, with TRBD1 matching over 9 bases. Trimming cost V 5 bases and J 4 bases; bases outside gene matches: 7. The CDR3 consists of 14 residues. Germline CDR1 and CDR2: SGHKS and YYEKEE (reference sequence). DNA for the CDR3: TGTGCCAGCAGATCCGGGACAGGGTCGTACGAGCAGTACTTC. Translated: CASRSGTGSYEQYF.